The 7 T cell receptor beta chains reported below all come from one sample, sequenced in a study of T cells in Graves' hyperthyroidism and ophthalmopathy. RNA transcripts were the template for amplifying TCR beta CDR3 regions. The TCR CDR3 first-round RT-PCR relied on the HTBI primer set. TCRdb processed the multiplex PCR reads anew with MiXCR; each CDR3 protein has one entry. The table includes 190,000 or so distinct CDR3 sequences, around 19% detected once. Source material: blood. The receptors derive from a man aged 35 to 55 with Graves' hyperthyroidism.

In this sample, this clonotype turned up a few times. This chain joins TRBV4-3 and TRBJ2-7; 7 nucleotides agree with TRBD1. The germline gives CDR1 LGHNA, CDR2 YSLEER. V was clipped by 0 bases and J by 2 bases; unmatched bases: 4. This CDR3 is built from 15 residues. CDR3 region: CASSQEEQGPYEQYF. In DNA form, the CDR3 reads TGCGCCAGCAGCCAAGAGGAACAGGGGCCCTACGAGCAGTACTTC.

This rearrangement joins TRBV14 to TRBJ2-2; D gene uncertain. CDR1 and CDR2 from the germline V gene are SGHDN and FVKESK. This CDR3 is 14 amino acids long. V lost 2 bases and J lost 8, with 12 bases in between. Written as DNA, the CDR3 is TGTGCCAGCAGCCAAATGGTCTTCCCGGGGGAGCTGTTTTTT. It yields the protein CASSQMVFPGELFF.

This clonotype was picked up many times. This chain connects TRBV7-9 to TRBJ2-1; 9 nucleotides align to TRBD1. Germline CDR1 and CDR2: SEHNR and FQNEAQ (reference sequence). The CDR3 covers 18 residues. Trimming cost V 2 bases and J 8 bases; bases outside gene matches: 16. The CDR3 region is CASSLPPLPGQGVYEQFF. CDR3 bases: TGTGCCAGCAGCTTACCCCCCCTACCGGGACAGGGAGTCTATGAGCAGTTCTTC.

There are many counts of this clonotype. The V gene is TRBV2, the J gene TRBJ2-1; the D gene could be TRBD1 or TRBD2 (5 bases each). V lost 8 bases to trimming and J lost 10 bases, with 12 bases between them. Germline CDR1 reads SNHLY; CDR2 reads FYNNEI. This CDR3 contains 11 residues. CDR3 loop: CASQGWGEQFF. CDR3 coding DNA: TGTGCCAGCCAGGGCTGGGGGGAGCAGTTCTTC.

As for this clonotype: A junction end diverges from the germline sequence, so it may reflect a read error. The chain employs TRBV6-1 and TRBJ2-2; weak D call: TRBD2 (6 bases). CDR3 length: 13 residues. CDR1 is MNHNS and CDR2 is SASEGT in the germline V gene. The CDR3 sequence is CAVRGTNTGGLFF. The DNA for the CDR3 is TGTGCAGTTAGAGGCACTAACACCGGGGGGCTGTTTTTT.

In DNA, the CDR3 is TGTGCCAGCAGTATCCCCCCCTCAGCCGAAGCTTTCTTT. Translating it yields CASSIPPSAEAFF. The chain has TRBV7-9 and TRBJ1-1; D unresolved. Germline V gene data show CDR1 as SEHNR and CDR2 as FQNEAQ (reference sequence). V was clipped by 6 bases and J by 8 bases, with 16 bases between them. This CDR3 region has 13 residues.

This clonotype showed up just a few times. The V gene is TRBV9, the J gene TRBJ1-6, with D perhaps TRBD1 (5 bases). The germline V gene encodes CDR1 SGDLS and CDR2 YYNGEE. CDR3 size: 15 residues. Trimming pared 0 bases from V and 8 bases from J, leaving 12 bases between. DNA for the CDR3: TGTGCCAGCAGCGTAGCGTGGGGGATGGATTCACCCCTCCACTTT. Translating it yields CASSVAWGMDSPLHF.